This TCR beta chain originates from a study of post-analysis software for immune sequencing data. V was clipped by 2 bases and J by 3 bases, with 14 bases between them. This CDR3 region has 15 residues. CDR1 is DFQATT and CDR2 is SNEGSKA in the germline V gene (reference sequence). Study conclusions and caveats: Relative to controls, patients had several TRBV segments at higher frequency, with TRBV5-6, TRBV5-1 and TRBV20-1 among these. F measure showed strong co-clustering of same-batch samples.

As to this clonotype: The target antigen is unknown.

cDNA libraries of TCR beta carried unique molecular identifiers. With roughly 1 to 11 million T cells as the source, a few hundred thousand cDNA molecules resulted. TCRdb reanalysed the PCR reads using MiXCR and keeps one entry per CDR3 protein. The table lists roughly 400,000 distinct CDR3 sequences, approximately 39% of them singletons. The rearrangement joins TRBV20-1 to TRBJ2-1, with a weak D call TRBD2 (5 bases). The sequenced sample consisted of blood. The receptor was derived from a girl aged 2 to 10 with multiple sclerosis. The CDR3 is CSARSVGGVYNEQFF. The CDR3 DNA reads TGCAGTGCTAGATCAGTTGGAGGAGTCTACAATGAGCAGTTCTTC.